A single sample is the source of the 23 T cell receptor beta chains below, sequenced in a study of blood T cells in healthy people across ages. Primed by a sample-barcoded 5' primer and a J-beta primer mix, a second PCR proceeded for roughly 7 to 12 cycles. In TCRdb, the 5' RACE reads were re-called with MiXCR into one record per CDR3 protein. The sample yields roughly 2 million distinct CDR3 sequences, approximately 50% seen once. The sample comprised blood. Source of these receptors: a middle-aged woman in good health.

The chain couples TRBV20-1 to TRBJ2-3; no reliable D call. V dropped 3 bases and J dropped 4 bases, with 8 bases sitting between them. The CDR3 loop spans 12 amino acids. Germline-derived CDR1 and CDR2 are DFQATT and SNEGSKA (reference sequence). In nucleotides, the CDR3 is TGCAGTGCTAGCCCCCAGTCAGATACGCAGTATTTT. It is translated as CSASPQSDTQYF.

The V gene is TRBV7-2, the J gene TRBJ1-5; D gene unclear. Germline CDR1 reads SGHTA; CDR2 reads FQGNSA. The CDR3 loop spans 16 amino acids. V lost 1 base to trimming and J lost 0 bases, with 10 bases between them. CDR3 region: CASSLVPGDSNQPQHF. As DNA, the CDR3 is TGTGCCAGCAGCTTAGTGCCAGGCGATAGCAATCAGCCCCAGCATTTT.

This rearrangement joins TRBV6-2 or TRBV6-3 to TRBJ2-7; tentatively, D is TRBD2 (7 bases). Germline CDR1 MNHEY, CDR2 SVGEGT. There are 15 residues in the CDR3. V shed 7 bases and J shed 6 bases, with 22 bases lying between them. This chain's CDR3 is CASTHRRGGSAEQYF. The CDR3 DNA is TGTGCCAGCACCCATCGGAGGGGGGGATCTGCCGAGCAGTACTTC.

CDR3 DNA sequence: TGCAGTGCTAGGGTTAGCGGGGTCCCCGTCGTGCATACGCAGTATTTT. Amino acid sequence: CSARVSGVPVVHTQYF. This chain joins TRBV20-1 and TRBJ2-3; 8 nucleotides align to TRBD2. The CDR3 has 16 residues. The germline CDR1 and CDR2 sequences are DFQATT and SNEGSKA (reference sequence). V gave up 3 bases and J gave up 7 bases; unmatched junction bases: 15.

This clonotype showed up just a few times. The chain uses TRBV4-1 and TRBJ2-5, with TRBD2 matching over 9 bases. The CDR3 extends over 14 amino acids. Germline V CDR1 and CDR2: MGHRA, YSYEKL. J gave up 7 bases and V 0 bases, and 3 bases lay outside the gene matches. The DNA for the CDR3 is TGCGCCAGCAGCCAAGATCTAGCGGGGAGGACCCAGTACTTC. It specifies CASSQDLAGRTQYF.

This chain connects TRBV28 to TRBJ1-1; D gene unclear. V lost 5 bases to trimming and J lost 6 bases, with 16 bases between them. The germline CDR1 and CDR2 sequences are MDHEN and SYDVKM. The CDR3 has 14 residues. This chain's CDR3 is CASSPPLIGSEAFF. The CDR3 bases are TGTGCCAGCAGTCCACCCTTAATTGGTTCTGAAGCTTTCTTT. The whole variable domain, remainder taken from reference TRBV28 and TRBJ1-1, is DVKVTQSSRYLVKRTGEKVFLECVQDMDHENMFWYRQDPGLGLRLIYFSYDVKMKEKGDIPEGYSVSREKKERFSLILESASTNQTSMYLCASSPPLIGSEAFFGQGTRLTVV.

The gene calls are TRBV29-1 and TRBJ2-7, with 9 bases fitting TRBD1. Germline CDR1 and CDR2: SQVTM and ANQGSEA. Trimming took 7 bases from V and 7 from J; bases not matched to a gene: 8. The CDR3 totals 12 residues. The CDR3 spells CSGGTGSWEQYF. The CDR3 nucleotides are TGCAGCGGTGGGACAGGGTCCTGGGAGCAGTACTTC.

V and J are TRBV4-3 and TRBJ2-7; 7 bases fit TRBD1. J was trimmed by 1 base and V by 5 bases; bases with no gene match: 17. The CDR3 is made up of 18 amino acids. Germline assignment: CDR1 LGHNA and CDR2 YSLEER. For the CDR3, the DNA is TGCGCCAGCAGCGCAGCCGTCAACAGGGGCGACGTTTCCTACGAGCAGTACTTC. Translation gives CASSAAVNRGDVSYEQYF.

This clonotype occurred once. V usage is TRBV20-1 and J usage is TRBJ2-7; D not certain. The CDR3 has 12 residues. V lost 6 bases to trimming and J lost 3 bases, with 12 bases between them. Germline lookup yields CDR1 DFQATT and CDR2 SNEGSKA (reference sequence). In nucleotides, the CDR3 is TGCAGTGCACACTACCGGCGCTACGAGCAGTACTTC. Translating gives CSAHYRRYEQYF.

V gene TRBV4-1 combines with J gene TRBJ2-3; no definite D call. V was trimmed by 4 bases and J by 0 bases, leaving 17 bases between them. The CDR3 loop spans 17 amino acids. CDR1 is MGHRA, CDR2 YSYEKL, per germline. Here the CDR3 DNA reads TGCGCCAGCAGCCTTGTACGGGCGGAGCTTAGCACAGATACGCAGTATTTT. This sequence encodes CASSLVRAELSTDTQYF.

V is TRBV29-1 and J is TRBJ1-2; 9 bases agree with TRBD1. The CDR3 is 13 amino acids. CDR1 SQVTM and CDR2 ANQGSEA come from the germline V gene. Unmatched junction bases numbered 10, after V lost 7 bases and J lost 7 bases. The DNA of the CDR3 is TGCAGCGCATCCGGGACAGGGCTCTCTGGCTACACCTTC. Amino acid sequence: CSASGTGLSGYTF.

The J gene is TRBJ2-4, the V gene TRBV5-4; possibly TRBD1 or TRBD2 for D (5 bases each). The closer fit of TRBJ2-5 to the DNA end suggests the J call may be wrong. Germline CDR1 SGHNT, CDR2 YYREEE (reference sequence). The CDR3 is made up of 13 amino acids. CDR3 sequence reads: CASSEGSLETQYF. CDR3 nucleotide sequence: TGTGCCAGCAGCGAGGGGTCATTGGAGACCCAGTACTTC.

This clonotype has just a few counts. This rearrangement joins TRBV4-3 to TRBJ2-7; no definite D call. Germline assignment: CDR1 LGHNA and CDR2 YSLEER. The CDR3 runs to 15 residues. V was shortened by 2 bases and J by 3 bases, with 14 bases between the two germline ends. CDR3 coding DNA: TGCGCCAGCAGCCAAATGACTCTCCGTGGCTACGAGCAGTACTTC. Amino acid sequence: CASSQMTLRGYEQYF.

The V gene is TRBV3-1, the J gene TRBJ1-1; 8 nucleotides match TRBD1. J lost 1 base, V lost 6 bases, and 10 bases had no gene match. This CDR3 has 16 amino acids. Germline V gene lookup returns CDR1 LGHDT and CDR2 YNNKEL (reference sequence). CDR3 amino acids: CASRPIGQGKNTEAFF. The CDR3 nucleotides read TGTGCCAGCAGACCGATTGGACAGGGAAAGAACACTGAAGCTTTCTTT.

This chain's CDR3 is CASSAGPYNYGYTF. CDR3 DNA sequence: TGTGCCAGCAGCGCGGGCCCATATAACTATGGCTACACCTTC. The chain combines TRBV9 with TRBJ1-2, with unresolved D. The V end was cut by 3 bases, the J end by 1 base, with 10 bases between. CDR1 SGDLS and CDR2 YYNGEE come from the germline V gene. The CDR3 is 14 residues long.

This chain uses TRBV20-1 with TRBJ2-3; 9 bases agree with TRBD2. This CDR3 has 15 residues. Germline values: CDR1 DFQATT, CDR2 SNEGSKA (reference sequence). V trimming: 0 bases; J trimming: 2 bases; junction bases outside the gene matches: 3. CDR3 residues: CSARELAGLTDTQYF. The CDR3 DNA follows: TGCAGTGCTAGAGAGCTAGCGGGGCTCACAGATACGCAGTATTTT.

Regarding this clonotype: A much larger clone is a single base away; this may be a read error. The genes are TRBV7-2 and TRBJ2-5, with 7 bases fitting TRBD1. J lost 1 base, V lost 7 bases, and 6 bases had no gene match. This CDR3 has 14 amino acids. In germline, CDR1 is SGHTA, CDR2 FQGNSA. The CDR3 DNA follows: TGTGCCAGCACCTATGGGACAGTCCAAGAGACCCAGTACTTC. Translated: CASTYGTVQETQYF.

The chain combines TRBV5-1 with TRBJ2-3, with D maybe TRBD2 (6 bases). V lost 3 bases, J lost 0 bases, and 14 bases lay in between. Germline CDR1 and CDR2: SGHRS and YFSETQ. This CDR3 region has 16 residues. The CDR3 DNA is TGCGCCAGCAGCTCGGAGCCGGGAGCGAGCACAGATACGCAGTATTTT. Its translation: CASSSEPGASTDTQYF.

The V gene is TRBV25-1, the J gene TRBJ1-4; a possible D gene is TRBD1 (5 bases). The CDR3 is 17 amino acids. The germline CDR1 and CDR2 sequences are MGHDK and SYGVNS. Trimming stripped 0 bases from V and 7 bases from J, with 18 bases between. CDR3 sequence (DNA): TGTGCCAGCAGTGAATATGGTTTGCAGGGCCTGGGTGAAAAACTGTTTTTT. It specifies CASSEYGLQGLGEKLFF.

This clonotype has only a few counts. The V call is TRBV12-3 or TRBV12-4, the J call TRBJ1-2; D unclear. The CDR3 consists of 16 residues. V shed 1 base and J shed 0 bases, with 12 bases lying between them. The CDR3 DNA follows: TGTGCCAGCAGTTTAGGGGAGAGGCGCACTAACTATGGCTACACCTTC. Its translation: CASSLGERRTNYGYTF.

The V and J genes are TRBV20-1 and TRBJ1-1, with TRBD1 as a possible D gene (6 bases). From germline, CDR1 is DFQATT and CDR2 SNEGSKA (reference sequence). CDR3 length: 11 residues. Trimming left V 6 bases short and J 7 bases short, with 12 bases between. CDR3 bases: TGCAGTGCGTACAGGGAAGGTGAAGCTTTCTTT. Protein product: CSAYREGEAFF.

This chain uses TRBV11-1 with TRBJ2-5; D remains unclear. Gene TRBJ2-7 matches the end of the DNA better, so the J call may be wrong. From germline, CDR1 is SGHAT and CDR2 FQDESV (reference sequence). This CDR3 contains 16 residues. CDR3 in amino acids: CASSPQPSRINDEQYF. The CDR3 nucleotides are TGTGCCAGCAGCCCACAGCCCAGCAGGATTAACGACGAGCAGTACTTC.

The chain combines TRBV6-2 or TRBV6-3 with TRBJ1-1; D unresolved. Per germline, CDR1 MNHEY and CDR2 SVGEGT. The CDR3 is made up of 12 amino acids. V lost 2 bases and J lost 6, with 7 bases in between. The CDR3 reads CASSYGRPEAFF. The CDR3 nucleotides are TGTGCCAGCAGTTACGGGCGGCCTGAAGCTTTCTTT.